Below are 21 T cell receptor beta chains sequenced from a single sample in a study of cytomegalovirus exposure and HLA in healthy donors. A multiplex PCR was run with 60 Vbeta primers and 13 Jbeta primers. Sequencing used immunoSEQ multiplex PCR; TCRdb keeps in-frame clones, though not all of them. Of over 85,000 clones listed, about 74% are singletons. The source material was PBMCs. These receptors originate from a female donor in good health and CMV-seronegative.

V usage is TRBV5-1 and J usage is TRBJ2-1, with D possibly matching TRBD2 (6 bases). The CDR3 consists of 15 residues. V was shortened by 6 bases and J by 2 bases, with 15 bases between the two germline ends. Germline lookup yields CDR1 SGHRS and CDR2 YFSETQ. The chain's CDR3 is CASTREASAYNEQFF. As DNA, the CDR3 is TGCGCCAGCACTCGTGAGGCTAGCGCCTACAATGAGCAGTTCTTC.

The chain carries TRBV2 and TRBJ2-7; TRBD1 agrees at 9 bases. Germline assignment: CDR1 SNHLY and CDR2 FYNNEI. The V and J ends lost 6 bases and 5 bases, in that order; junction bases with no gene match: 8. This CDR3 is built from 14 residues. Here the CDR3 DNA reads TGTGCCAGCAGGGAACAGGGGGCAATCCACGAGCAGTACTTC. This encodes CASREQGAIHEQYF.

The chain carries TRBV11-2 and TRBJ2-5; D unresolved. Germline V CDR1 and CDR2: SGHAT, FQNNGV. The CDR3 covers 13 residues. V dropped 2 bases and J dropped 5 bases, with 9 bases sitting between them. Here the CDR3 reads CASSLSLGETQYF. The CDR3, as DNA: TGTGCCAGCAGCTTAAGCCTCGGGGAGACCCAGTACTTC.

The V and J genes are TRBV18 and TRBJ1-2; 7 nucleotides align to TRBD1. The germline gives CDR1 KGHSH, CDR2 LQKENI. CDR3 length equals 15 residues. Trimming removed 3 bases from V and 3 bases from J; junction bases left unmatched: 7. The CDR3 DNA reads TGTGCCAGCTCACCGCCGGGACAGCTCTACTATGGCTACACCTTC. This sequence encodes CASSPPGQLYYGYTF. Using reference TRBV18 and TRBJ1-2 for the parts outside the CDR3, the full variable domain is NAGVMQNPRHLVRRRGQEARLRCSPMKGHSHVYWYRQLPEEGLKFMVYLQKENIIDESGMPKERFSAEFPKEGPSILRIQQVVRGDSAAYFCASSPPGQLYYGYTFGSGTRLTVV.

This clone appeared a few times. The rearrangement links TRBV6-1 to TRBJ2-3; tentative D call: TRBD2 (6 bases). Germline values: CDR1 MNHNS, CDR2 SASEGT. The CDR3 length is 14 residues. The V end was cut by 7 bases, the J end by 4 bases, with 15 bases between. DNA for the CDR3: TGTGCCAGCAAGTCGGGAGTCTTGCCAGATACGCAGTATTTT. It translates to CASKSGVLPDTQYF.

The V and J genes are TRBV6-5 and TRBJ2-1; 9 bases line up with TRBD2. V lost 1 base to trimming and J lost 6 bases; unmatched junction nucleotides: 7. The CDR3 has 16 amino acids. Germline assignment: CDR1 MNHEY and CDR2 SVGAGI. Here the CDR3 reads CASSYLTGTSSNEQFF. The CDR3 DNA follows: TGTGCCAGCAGTTACTTAACCGGGACTAGCTCCAATGAGCAGTTCTTC.

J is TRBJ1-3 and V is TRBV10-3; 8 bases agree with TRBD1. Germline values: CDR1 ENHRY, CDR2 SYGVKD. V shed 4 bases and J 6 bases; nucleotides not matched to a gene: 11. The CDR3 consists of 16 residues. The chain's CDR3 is CAISGTDRGWENTIYF. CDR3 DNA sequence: TGTGCCATCAGTGGTACTGACAGGGGCTGGGAAAACACCATATATTTT.

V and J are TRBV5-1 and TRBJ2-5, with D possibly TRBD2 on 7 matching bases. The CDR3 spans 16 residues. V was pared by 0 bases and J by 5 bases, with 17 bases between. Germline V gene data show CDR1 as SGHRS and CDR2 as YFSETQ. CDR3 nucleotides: TGCGCCAGCAGCTTGGGCTCCGGGGGGCCAGCGGAGACCCAGTACTTC. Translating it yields CASSLGSGGPAETQYF.

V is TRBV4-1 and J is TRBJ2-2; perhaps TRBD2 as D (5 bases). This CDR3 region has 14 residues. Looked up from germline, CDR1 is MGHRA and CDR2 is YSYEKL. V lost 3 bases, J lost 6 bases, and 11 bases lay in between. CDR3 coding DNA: TGCGCCAGCAGCCAGACCCTGGGAGCCGGGGAGCTGTTTTTT. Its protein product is CASSQTLGAGELFF.

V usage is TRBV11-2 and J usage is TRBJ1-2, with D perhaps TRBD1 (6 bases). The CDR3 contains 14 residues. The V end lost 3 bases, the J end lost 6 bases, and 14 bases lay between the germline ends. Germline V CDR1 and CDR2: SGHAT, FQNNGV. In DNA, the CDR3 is TGTGCCAGCAGCTTTAGCGACAGGACACATGGCTACACCTTC. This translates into CASSFSDRTHGYTF.

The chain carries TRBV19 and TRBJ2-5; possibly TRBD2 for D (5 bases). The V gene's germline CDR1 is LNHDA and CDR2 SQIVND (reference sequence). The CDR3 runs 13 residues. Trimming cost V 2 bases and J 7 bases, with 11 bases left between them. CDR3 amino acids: CASSISRSGTQYF. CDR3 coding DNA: TGTGCCAGTAGTATATCCAGGAGCGGGACCCAGTACTTC. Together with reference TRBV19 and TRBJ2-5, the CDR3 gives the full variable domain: DGGITQSPKYLFRKEGQNVTLSCEQNLNHDAMYWYRQDPGQGLRLIYYSQIVNDFQKGDIAEGYSVSREKKESFPLTVTSAQKNPTAFYLCASSISRSGTQYFGPGTRLLVL.

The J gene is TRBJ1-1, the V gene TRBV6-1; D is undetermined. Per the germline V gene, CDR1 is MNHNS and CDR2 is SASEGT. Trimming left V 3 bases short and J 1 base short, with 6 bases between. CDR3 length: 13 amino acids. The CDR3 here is CASSESRNTEAFF. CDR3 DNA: TGTGCCAGCAGTGAGTCGAGGAACACTGAAGCTTTCTTT.

This CDR3 is CASSLLDSLNTEAFF. In DNA, the CDR3 is TGTGCCAGCAGCTTACTCGACAGCCTGAACACTGAAGCTTTCTTT. The chain combines TRBV11-2 with TRBJ1-1, with a weak D call TRBD1 (5 bases). Trimming removed 2 bases at V and 0 bases at J, with 10 bases between. The CDR3 is made up of 15 amino acids. The germline V gene encodes CDR1 SGHAT and CDR2 FQNNGV.

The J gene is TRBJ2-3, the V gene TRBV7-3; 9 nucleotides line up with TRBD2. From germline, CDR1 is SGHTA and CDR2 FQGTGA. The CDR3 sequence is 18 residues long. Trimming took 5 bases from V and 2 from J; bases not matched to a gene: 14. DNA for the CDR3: TGTGCCAGCAGCCCCAGGGGGTCTAGCGGGGATCCCACAGATACGCAGTATTTT. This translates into CASSPRGSSGDPTDTQYF.

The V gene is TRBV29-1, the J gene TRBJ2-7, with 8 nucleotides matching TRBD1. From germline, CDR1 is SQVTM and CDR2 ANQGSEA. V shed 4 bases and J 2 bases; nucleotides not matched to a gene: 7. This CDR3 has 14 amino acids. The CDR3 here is CSVVPRGQAYEQYF. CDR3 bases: TGCAGCGTTGTACCCAGGGGGCAGGCCTACGAGCAGTACTTC.

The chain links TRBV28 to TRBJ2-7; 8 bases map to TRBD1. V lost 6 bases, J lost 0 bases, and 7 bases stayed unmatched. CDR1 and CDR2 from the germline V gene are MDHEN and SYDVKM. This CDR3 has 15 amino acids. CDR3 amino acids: CASRPQGAFSYEQYF. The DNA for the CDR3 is TGTGCCAGCAGGCCTCAGGGGGCCTTCTCCTACGAGCAGTACTTC.

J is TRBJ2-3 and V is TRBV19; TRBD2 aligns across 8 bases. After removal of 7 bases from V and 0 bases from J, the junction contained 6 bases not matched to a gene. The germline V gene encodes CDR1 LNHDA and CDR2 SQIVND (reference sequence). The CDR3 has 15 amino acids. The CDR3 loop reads CASTAGEVSTDTQYF. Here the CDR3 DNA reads TGTGCCAGTACAGCGGGGGAGGTTAGCACAGATACGCAGTATTTT.

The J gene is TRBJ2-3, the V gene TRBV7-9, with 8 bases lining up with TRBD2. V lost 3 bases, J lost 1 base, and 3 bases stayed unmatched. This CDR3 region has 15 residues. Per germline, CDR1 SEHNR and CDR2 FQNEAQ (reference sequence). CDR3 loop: CASSLRGARTDTQYF. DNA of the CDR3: TGTGCCAGCAGCTTGCGGGGGGCACGCACAGATACGCAGTATTTT. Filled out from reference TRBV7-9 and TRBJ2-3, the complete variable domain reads DTGVSQNPRHKITKRGQNVTFRCDPISEHNRLYWYRQTLGQGPEFLTYFQNEAQLEKSRLLSDRFSAERPKGSFSTLEIQRTEQGDSAMYLCASSLRGARTDTQYFGPGTRLTVL.

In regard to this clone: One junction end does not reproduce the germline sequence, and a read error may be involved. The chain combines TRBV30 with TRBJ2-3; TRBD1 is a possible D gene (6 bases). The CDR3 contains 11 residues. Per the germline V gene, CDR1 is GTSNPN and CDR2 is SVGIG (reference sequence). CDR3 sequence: CAWRVPSQGGF. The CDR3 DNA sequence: TGTGCCTGGAGAGTCCCCTCACAAGGGGGTTTT.

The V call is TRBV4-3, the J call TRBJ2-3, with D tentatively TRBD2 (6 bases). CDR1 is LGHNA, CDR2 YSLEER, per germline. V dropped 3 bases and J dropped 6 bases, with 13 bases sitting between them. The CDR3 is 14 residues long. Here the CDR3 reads CASSQGGRADTQYF. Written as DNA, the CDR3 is TGCGCCAGCAGCCAGGGAGGACGCGCGGATACGCAGTATTTT.

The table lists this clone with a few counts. DNA of the CDR3: TGTGCCAGCAGTGGAAAGGACAGGCGGACCTATTCACCCCTCCACTTT. Translation: CASSGKDRRTYSPLHF. This chain joins TRBV5-6 and TRBJ1-6, with 7 bases aligning to TRBD1. V shed 5 bases and J 8 bases; nucleotides not matched to a gene: 13. The CDR3 sequence is 16 residues long. Germline V CDR1 and CDR2: SGHDT, YYEEEE.